The present TCR beta chain was sequenced within a study of T cell responses to AZD1222 COVID-19 vaccine. Study-wide findings and caveats: Regions 160-218 and 743-854 dominated among vaccine-associated CD4 TCRs spanning spike.

Only in-frame clones appear in the TCRdb table, and some are missing; sequencing was by immunoSEQ multiplex PCR. The sample includes fewer than 200,000 clones, approximately 90% of them seen just once. Note on this clone: The antigen is undetermined.

The sequence was obtained from an adult who received the MenACWY meningococcal vaccine as a control. The input for sequencing was peripheral blood, taken 28 days after the second dose of the MenACWY control vaccine.

The CDR3 nucleotides are TGTGCCAGCACCCGGGATACGCAGTATTTT. Translating gives CASTRDTQYF. This chain links TRBV12-3 or TRBV12-4 with TRBJ2-3, with D unclear. The CDR3 consists of 10 residues. V was cut by 7 bases and J by 6 bases, with 5 bases left in between.